The clone carrying this T cell receptor beta chain appeared a few times. Its antigen remains unknown. Since a much larger clone is just one base distant, this may be a read error. This CDR3 fails to terminate in the conserved phenylalanine or tryptophan, so it likely reflects a read error. This sample was taken from a study of Graves' ophthalmopathy and Graves' hyperthyroidism. Trimming removed 5 bases from V and 0 bases from J; junction bases left unmatched: 6. The CDR3 spans 15 residues. Germline V gene lookup returns CDR1 SEHNR and CDR2 FQNEAQ (reference sequence). Study-level points and caveats: Blood also contained most of the expanded thyroid clonotypes above 0.001 frequency.

RNA transcripts provided the template for amplifying TCR beta CDR3 regions. In the first round, RT-PCR was carried out with HTBI primers, and a multiplex PCR formed the second round. TCRdb reprocessed the multiplex PCR reads via MiXCR and lists one record per CDR3 protein. The data contain around 1,200,000 distinct CDR3 sequences, 36% of them singletons. Sample: peripheral blood or thyroid tissue (not recorded which). The clonotype originates from an adult man with Graves' hyperthyroidism. The genes are TRBV7-9 and TRBJ1-1; the match to TRBD1 covers 7 bases. The CDR3 protein is CASSATGTVNTEAFL. The CDR3 nucleotides read TGTGCCAGCAGCGCAACCGGGACAGTGAACACTGAAGCTTTCCTT.